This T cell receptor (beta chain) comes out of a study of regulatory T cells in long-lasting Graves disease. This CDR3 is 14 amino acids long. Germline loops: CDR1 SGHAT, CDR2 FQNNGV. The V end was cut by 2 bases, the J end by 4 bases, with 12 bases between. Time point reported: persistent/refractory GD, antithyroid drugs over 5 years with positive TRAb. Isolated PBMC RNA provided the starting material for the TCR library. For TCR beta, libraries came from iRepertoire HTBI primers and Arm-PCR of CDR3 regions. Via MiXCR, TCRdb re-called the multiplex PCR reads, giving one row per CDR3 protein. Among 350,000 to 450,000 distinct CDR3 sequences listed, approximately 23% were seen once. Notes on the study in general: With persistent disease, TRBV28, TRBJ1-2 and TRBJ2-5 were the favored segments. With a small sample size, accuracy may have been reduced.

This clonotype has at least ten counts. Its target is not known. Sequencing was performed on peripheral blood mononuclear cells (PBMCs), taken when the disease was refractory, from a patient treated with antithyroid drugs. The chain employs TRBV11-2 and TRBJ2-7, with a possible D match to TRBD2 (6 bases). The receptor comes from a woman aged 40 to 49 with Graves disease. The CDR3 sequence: CASSLSDYLYEQYF. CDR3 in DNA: TGTGCCAGCAGCTTATCGGACTACCTATACGAGCAGTACTTC.